The next 5 T cell receptor beta chains were all read from a single sample in a study of cytomegalovirus exposure and HLA in healthy donors (dated by TCRdb to the late 2010s). Library method: the immunoSEQ multiplex PCR assay. Sourced from immuneACCESS, this table was stored by TCRdb with only in-frame sequences that have V and J called. A share of the clones is absent; for the studies checked, an unresolved V gene accounts for under half, and the remainder has no known explanation. The sample table shows over 250,000 clones, and roughly 85% are seen once. Over 0.95% of the sample goes to the ten largest clones. The sample was PBMCs. These receptors came from a woman between 18 and 30 years old in good health and CMV-seronegative.

CDR3 sequence: CASSPGRENSYGNTGELFF. The CDR3 nucleotides read TGCGCCAGCAGCCCGGGACGGGAGAATTCATACGGAAACACCGGGGAGCTGTTTTTT. The chain uses TRBV5-1 and TRBJ2-2; TRBD2 is a possible D gene (6 bases). The CDR3 covers 19 residues. V was shortened by 4 bases and J by 2 bases, with 24 bases between the two germline ends. Germline V gene sequence: CDR1 SGHRS, CDR2 YFSETQ.

This chain connects TRBV25-1 to TRBJ2-4; 10 positions agree with TRBD2. After removal of 3 bases from V and 3 bases from J, the junction contained 11 bases not matched to a gene. The CDR3 covers 18 residues. Germline V lookup: CDR1 MGHDK, CDR2 SYGVNS. The CDR3 protein is CASSETSGLGGDKNIQYF. The DNA of the CDR3 is TGTGCCAGCAGTGAGACTAGCGGGCTCGGCGGTGACAAAAACATTCAGTACTTC.

The chain uses TRBV7-2 and TRBJ2-1, with 8 bases identical to TRBD2. The V segment lost 2 bases and the J segment 11 bases; nucleotides outside the gene matches: 8. This CDR3 region has 14 residues. Germline loops: CDR1 SGHTA, CDR2 FQGNSA. CDR3 DNA sequence: TGTGCCAGCAGCTTACTTCCGGGACTAGGAAAGCAGTTCTTC. Translation: CASSLLPGLGKQFF.

The chain is built from TRBV5-1 and TRBJ2-1; D not certain. This CDR3 spans 12 amino acids. Germline-derived CDR1 and CDR2 are SGHRS and YFSETQ. V was shortened by 2 bases and J by 5 bases, with 5 bases between the two germline ends. The CDR3 reads CASSLTDNEQFF. The CDR3, as DNA: TGCGCCAGCAGCTTAACAGACAATGAGCAGTTCTTC. The entire variable domain, with the rest obtained from reference TRBV5-1 and TRBJ2-1, is as follows: KAGVTQTPRYLIKTRGQQVTLSCSPISGHRSVSWYQQTPGQGLQFLFEYFSETQRNKGNFPGRFSGRQFSNSRSEMNVSTLELGDSALYLCASSLTDNEQFFGPGTRLTVL.

The chain carries TRBV7-2 and TRBJ2-3, with D possibly matching TRBD2 (5 bases). This CDR3 has 13 amino acids. Between the trimmed V and J ends, which lost 6 bases and 2 bases, there was a span of 9 bases. Per germline, CDR1 SGHTA and CDR2 FQGNSA. DNA of the CDR3: TGTGCCAGCAGACGGGGTACCACAGATACGCAGTATTTT. It yields the protein CASRRGTTDTQYF. Using reference TRBV7-2 and TRBJ2-3 for the parts outside the CDR3, the full variable domain is GAGVSQSPSNKVTEKGKDVELRCDPISGHTALYWYRQSLGQGLEFLIYFQGNSAPDKSGLPSDRFSAERTGGSVSTLTIQRTQQEDSAVYLCASRRGTTDTQYFGPGTRLTVL.